Sequencing of this TCR beta chain was carried out in a study of Ad26.COV2.S vaccination and SARS-CoV-2 variants. Study outcomes and limitations: Placebo recipients had lower spike-specific TCR breadth than vaccine recipients.

This clone was seen only a few times. Its specificity is unknown. Treatment in this sample: around 19 received Ad26.COV2.S at low or high dose, single or two shots; about 5 received placebo; per-sample allocation not given. After the first vaccine or placebo injection, samples were drawn on day 63. The individual, an adult aged 18-55 years, was a donor in Boston. This CDR3 region has 16 residues. The germline V gene encodes CDR1 ENHRY and CDR2 SYGVKD. Losses at the gene ends were 8 bases for V and 5 bases for J; bases not matched to a gene: 7. TCRdb keeps only in-frame clones here, not all; method: immunoSEQ multiplex PCR. The table includes approximately 280,000 clones, around 87% detected once.

This TCR came from a person between 18 and 59 years old who received the Ad26.COV2.S COVID-19 vaccine or a placebo. Sequencing was performed on peripheral blood, taken in a trial of Ad26.COV2.S vaccine versus placebo. The chain joins TRBV10-3 to TRBJ2-3, with 16 bases identical to TRBD2. The CDR3 DNA follows: TGTGCCATCGGGACTAGCGGGAGGGAGGTTAAAGATACGCAGTATTTT. Encoded protein: CAIGTSGREVKDTQYF.